Presented here are 4 T cell receptor beta chains from one specimen sequenced in a study of T cell responses to AZD1222 COVID-19 vaccine. Produced via immunoSEQ multiplex PCR; TCRdb's table is partial and in-frame only. The sample shows 130,000 to 150,000 clones, approximately 88% of them seen only once. The material was peripheral blood, obtained 28 days after the second dose of the MenACWY control vaccine. The receptors derive from an adult who received the MenACWY meningococcal vaccine as a control.

This chain uses TRBV7-9 with TRBJ2-1; 14 nucleotides match TRBD2. V was pared by 5 bases and J by 0 bases, with 6 bases of the junction left unmatched. There are 18 residues in the CDR3. Germline CDR1 and CDR2: SEHNR and FQNEAQ (reference sequence). The CDR3 DNA is TGTGCCAGCAGCCGGGGGACTAGCGGGGGCCGCTCCTACAATGAGCAGTTCTTC. This sequence encodes CASSRGTSGGRSYNEQFF.

The V and J genes are TRBV27 and TRBJ2-6; D is undetermined. The germline gives CDR1 MNHEY, CDR2 SMNVEV (reference sequence). CDR3 length equals 15 residues. The V end lost 4 bases, the J end lost 5 bases, and 12 bases lay between the germline ends. The CDR3 here is CASSSNSGWANVLTF. CDR3 sequence (DNA): TGTGCCAGCAGTTCGAACTCTGGGTGGGCCAACGTCCTGACTTTC.

The chain combines TRBV11-2 with TRBJ1-4, with D unclear. V lost 5 bases, J lost 6 bases, and 13 bases lay in between. The CDR3 is 14 residues long. Germline lookup yields CDR1 SGHAT and CDR2 FQNNGV. In DNA, the CDR3 is TGTGCCAGCAGCCGAACCCGACGGTATGAAAAACTGTTTTTT. It encodes CASSRTRRYEKLFF.

V is TRBV3-1 (or the pseudogene TRBV3-2) and J is TRBJ2-6; D may be TRBD2 (5 bases). Trimming removed 2 bases at V and 4 bases at J, with 21 bases between. The CDR3 extends over 19 amino acids. The germline V gene encodes CDR1 LGHDT and CDR2 YNNKEL (reference sequence). The DNA for the CDR3 is TGTGCCAGCAGCCAAAACGGGATGACTCTGCGTGGCGGGGCCAACGTCCTGACTTTC. Amino acid sequence: CASSQNGMTLRGGANVLTF.